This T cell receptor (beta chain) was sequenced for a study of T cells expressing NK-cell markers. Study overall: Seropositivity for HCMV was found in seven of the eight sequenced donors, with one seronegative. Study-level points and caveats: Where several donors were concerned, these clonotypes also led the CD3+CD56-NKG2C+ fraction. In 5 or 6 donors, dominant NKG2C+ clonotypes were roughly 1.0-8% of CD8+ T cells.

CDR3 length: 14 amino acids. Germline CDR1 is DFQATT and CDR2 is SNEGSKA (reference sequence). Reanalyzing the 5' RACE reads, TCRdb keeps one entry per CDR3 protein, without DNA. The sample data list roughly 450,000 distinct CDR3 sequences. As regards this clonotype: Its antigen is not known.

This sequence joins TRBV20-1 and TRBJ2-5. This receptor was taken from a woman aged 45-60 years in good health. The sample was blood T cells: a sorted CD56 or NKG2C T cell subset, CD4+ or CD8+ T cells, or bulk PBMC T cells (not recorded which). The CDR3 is CSAPRQVHQETQYF.